This T cell receptor (beta chain) stems from a study of blood T cell repertoires in COVID-19. A few counts support this clone. Per the authors' pipeline: Amplification of reference gene primers was used by the study to estimate nucleated cell counts. Sequencing used immunoSEQ multiplex PCR; TCRdb keeps in-frame clones, though not all of them. D and trimming come from the DNA, and the V and J calls and clone size come from that table. The sample contains approximately 94,000 clones, 85% to 95% of which appear only once. V was shortened by 1 base and J by 12 bases, with 7 bases between the two germline ends. Germline V gene sequence: CDR1 LGHDT, CDR2 YNNKEL (reference sequence). There are 12 residues in the CDR3.

This TCR came from a woman in her 50s in a cohort sampled during active COVID-19. Specimen: peripheral blood. The gene calls are TRBV3-1 (or the pseudogene TRBV3-2) and TRBJ1-6, with D possibly TRBD1 on 5 matching bases. In nucleotides, the CDR3 is TGTGCCAGCAGCCAAGCGGGGGGACCCCTCCACTTT. It specifies CASSQAGGPLHF.